A single sample gave rise to the 6 T cell receptor beta chains below, sequenced in a study of blood T cell repertoires in COVID-19. TCRdb keeps only in-frame clones here, not all; method: immunoSEQ multiplex PCR. This sample has roughly 260,000 clones; 79% occur once, and the top ten carry 4%. The source material was peripheral blood. These receptors came from a middle-aged woman with active or convalescent COVID-19.

The genes are TRBV9 and TRBJ2-5; weak D call: TRBD1 (6 bases). Per the germline V gene, CDR1 is SGDLS and CDR2 is YYNGEE. The V end lost 4 bases, the J end lost 2 bases, and 18 bases lay between the germline ends. CDR3 length: 16 residues. As DNA, the CDR3 is TGTGCCAGCAGCCAAAGATCCGGACAGAGTCAAGAGACCCAGTACTTC. It encodes CASSQRSGQSQETQYF.

V and J are TRBV2 and TRBJ1-6, with TRBD1 matching over 10 bases. V was clipped by 8 bases and J by 13 bases; unmatched bases: 14. Germline-derived CDR1 and CDR2 are SNHLY and FYNNEI. The CDR3 length is 15 residues. CDR3 in amino acids: CASGRDRGHNRPLHF. CDR3 sequence (DNA): TGTGCCAGCGGCAGAGACAGGGGGCACAATAGGCCCCTCCACTTT.

This chain connects TRBV7-2 to TRBJ2-1; D perhaps matches TRBD2 (7 bases). V was trimmed by 6 bases and J by 1 base, leaving 16 bases between them. The CDR3 has 16 amino acids. Germline lookup yields CDR1 SGHTA and CDR2 FQGNSA. CDR3 nucleotides: TGTGCCAGCAGGTTCCCGGGGGGCCCTTCCTACAATGAGCAGTTCTTC. This translates into CASRFPGGPSYNEQFF.

The gene calls are TRBV18 and TRBJ2-3; perhaps TRBD1 as D (5 bases). Germline CDR1 reads KGHSH; CDR2 reads LQKENI. The ends were cut back, 0 bases at V and 4 bases at J, with 8 bases in the middle. The CDR3 length is 14 residues. The CDR3 DNA follows: TGTGCCAGCTCACCACCCGCAGGGTCAGATACGCAGTATTTT. Protein sequence: CASSPPAGSDTQYF.

The V gene is TRBV30, the J gene TRBJ1-5; D is possibly TRBD1 (5 bases). The CDR3 length is 17 residues. Trimming removed 0 bases at V and 1 base at J, with 16 bases between. Germline V CDR1 and CDR2: GTSNPN, SVGIG (reference sequence). CDR3 sequence (DNA): TGTGCCTGGAGTGTAATGGGGGGATGGGGAAGCAATCAGCCCCAGCATTTT. This encodes CAWSVMGGWGSNQPQHF.

In this sample, this clone turned up once. This chain connects TRBV5-4 to TRBJ2-5; 10 bases are shared with TRBD1. The CDR3 consists of 14 residues. Germline values: CDR1 SGHNT, CDR2 YYREEE (reference sequence). V was pared by 2 bases and J by 4 bases, with 2 bases of the junction left unmatched. Written as DNA, the CDR3 is TGTGCCAGCAGCTTTGACAGGGGGCGAGAGACCCAGTACTTC. Translating it yields CASSFDRGRETQYF.